The 29 T cell receptor beta chains reported below all come from one sample, sequenced in a study of cytomegalovirus exposure and HLA in healthy donors. The PCR ran on 60 Vbeta and 13 Jbeta primers. Sequenced by immunoSEQ multiplex PCR; TCRdb stores in-frame clones only, minus some. The table lists 120,000 or so clones, under 85% of them singletons. Sequenced sample: PBMCs. The receptor set was obtained from a man between 18 and 29 years old in good health and CMV-seropositive.

The chain recombines TRBV9 with TRBJ2-1; D is unresolved. The V end lost 0 bases, the J end lost 15 bases, and 13 bases lay between the germline ends. The CDR3 has 12 amino acids. The germline V gene has CDR1 SGDLS and CDR2 YYNGEE. CDR3 nucleotides: TGTGCCAGCAGCGTAGAACCAGGAACCAGGTTCTTC. This codes for CASSVEPGTRFF.

The genes are TRBV6-5 and TRBJ2-7; D possibly corresponds to TRBD1 (6 bases). V was trimmed by 7 bases and J by 5 bases, leaving 18 bases between them. Germline V gene sequence: CDR1 MNHEY, CDR2 SVGAGI. The CDR3 totals 14 residues. CDR3: CASTVPGVGDEQYF. CDR3 nucleotide sequence: TGTGCCAGCACCGTTCCAGGGGTAGGCGACGAGCAGTACTTC.

V gene TRBV10-2 combines with J gene TRBJ1-5, with D possibly being TRBD1 (5 bases). V was pared by 0 bases and J by 4 bases, with 10 bases between. This CDR3 has 15 amino acids. Germline values: CDR1 WSHSY, CDR2 SAAADI. CDR3 DNA: TGCGCCAGCAGTGAGTCGGGGGGGAAGAATCAGCCCCAGCATTTT. The encoded protein is CASSESGGKNQPQHF.

This clone has only a few counts. The rearrangement uses TRBV29-1 and TRBJ2-1; D is uncertain. The CDR3 is 14 amino acids. CDR1 is SQVTM and CDR2 is ANQGSEA in the germline V gene. The V gene lost 0 bases and the J gene lost 0 bases, with 6 bases spanning the gap. The CDR3 region is CSVEDKSSYNEQFF. CDR3 bases: TGCAGCGTTGAAGATAAGAGCTCCTACAATGAGCAGTTCTTC.

The chain combines TRBV5-6 with TRBJ2-7, with 11 bases aligning to TRBD2. V dropped 3 bases and J dropped 3; count of bases not matched to a gene: 8. The CDR3 is 16 amino acids. CDR1 SGHDT and CDR2 YYEEEE come from the germline V gene. Here the CDR3 reads CASSYPSGTSGYEQYF. DNA of the CDR3: TGTGCCAGCAGCTACCCGTCCGGGACTAGCGGCTACGAGCAGTACTTC.

The gene calls are TRBV7-6 and TRBJ2-5; TRBD1 matches 9 bases. V shed 4 bases and J 5 bases; nucleotides not matched to a gene: 5. The CDR3 runs to 14 residues. Germline V gives CDR1 SGHVS, CDR2 FNYEAQ. In DNA, the CDR3 is TGTGCCAGCAGCTCAAGGACAGGGGTCGAGACCCAGTACTTC. As protein: CASSSRTGVETQYF.

The table lists this clone with a few counts. The chain combines TRBV6-1 with TRBJ2-7; D unresolved. Between the trimmed V and J ends, which lost 5 bases and 0 bases, there was a span of 14 bases. The germline gives CDR1 MNHNS, CDR2 SASEGT. The CDR3 consists of 15 residues. The CDR3 sequence is CASSPTHQSSYEQYF. The CDR3 bases are TGTGCCAGCAGTCCGACTCACCAGAGCTCCTACGAGCAGTACTTC.

CDR3 loop: CAWSLYTEAFF. As DNA, the CDR3 is TGTGCCTGGAGTTTGTATACTGAAGCTTTCTTT. V usage is TRBV30 and J usage is TRBJ1-1; unclear D gene. Germline CDR1 GTSNPN, CDR2 SVGIG (reference sequence). Trimming removed 2 bases at V and 5 bases at J, with 6 bases between. This CDR3 comprises 11 residues.

This chain links TRBV11-3 with TRBJ2-2; 10 nucleotides align to TRBD2. This CDR3 spans 17 amino acids. J lost 4 bases, V lost 1 base, and 6 bases had no gene match. CDR1 is SGHNT, CDR2 YENEEA, per germline. The CDR3 bases are TGTGCCAGCAGCTTAGGAGCGGGGGGGCCTGGCACCGGGGAGCTGTTTTTT. It codes for CASSLGAGGPGTGELFF.

This rearrangement joins TRBV5-1 to TRBJ1-6, with TRBD1 identical over 8 bases. Germline CDR1 SGHRS, CDR2 YFSETQ. There are 15 residues in the CDR3. J gave up 8 bases and V 0 bases, and 4 bases lay outside the gene matches. The CDR3 sequence is CASSLAGQGYSPLHF. In DNA, the CDR3 is TGCGCCAGCAGCTTGGCCGGACAGGGCTATTCACCCCTCCACTTT. The full variable domain, with the rest looked up from reference TRBV5-1 and TRBJ1-6, is KAGVTQTPRYLIKTRGQQVTLSCSPISGHRSVSWYQQTPGQGLQFLFEYFSETQRNKGNFPGRFSGRQFSNSRSEMNVSTLELGDSALYLCASSLAGQGYSPLHFGNGTRLTVT.

The chain links TRBV10-3 to TRBJ2-5; D might be TRBD2 (5 bases). The CDR3 totals 13 residues. Trimming pared 4 bases from V and 4 bases from J, leaving 10 bases between. Germline CDR1 ENHRY, CDR2 SYGVKD. CDR3 bases: TGTGCCATCAGTGGTCTACGGGGAGAGACCCAGTACTTC. This codes for CAISGLRGETQYF.

The chain links TRBV27 to TRBJ1-6; 7 nucleotides line up with TRBD1. The CDR3 loop spans 13 amino acids. Trimming at V came to 6 bases and at J to 16 bases, leaving 12 bases not matched to a gene. CDR1 and CDR2 from the germline V gene are MNHEY and SMNVEV (reference sequence). This CDR3 is CASRPTGKKGLHF. For the CDR3, the DNA is TGTGCCAGCAGGCCGACAGGGAAAAAGGGACTCCACTTT.

This clone was counted once. The V and J genes are TRBV11-2 and TRBJ1-1; D is unresolved. Germline CDR1 SGHAT, CDR2 FQNNGV. The CDR3 sequence is 14 residues long. The germline V and J ends were trimmed by 4 bases and 0 bases, with 9 bases remaining between them. The CDR3 spells CASSYYGLNTEAFF. The CDR3 nucleotides read TGTGCCAGCAGCTACTACGGATTGAACACTGAAGCTTTCTTT.

This chain uses TRBV5-1 with TRBJ2-1; D possibly corresponds to TRBD2 (5 bases). Per the germline V gene, CDR1 is SGHRS and CDR2 is YFSETQ. CDR3 size: 16 residues. V shed 2 bases and J shed 2 bases, with 14 bases lying between them. The CDR3 region has the DNA TGCGCCAGCAGCTTAGTGGGAGATCTTGCCTACAATGAGCAGTTCTTC. This codes for CASSLVGDLAYNEQFF. Supplemented by reference TRBV5-1 and TRBJ2-1, the full variable domain reads KAGVTQTPRYLIKTRGQQVTLSCSPISGHRSVSWYQQTPGQGLQFLFEYFSETQRNKGNFPGRFSGRQFSNSRSEMNVSTLELGDSALYLCASSLVGDLAYNEQFFGPGTRLTVL.

This chain connects TRBV4-2 to TRBJ1-6; TRBD1 agrees at 8 bases. Germline lookup yields CDR1 LGHNA and CDR2 YNFKEQ. The CDR3 contains 14 residues. With 9 bases clipped from V and 5 bases from J, the junction kept 6 bases outside the gene matches. This CDR3 is CASCQGANNSPLHF. The CDR3 DNA is TGTGCCAGTTGCCAGGGGGCGAATAATTCACCCCTCCACTTT.

V gene TRBV6-5 combines with J gene TRBJ2-5; TRBD2 agrees at 9 bases. The trim removed 2 bases at V and 4 bases at J, leaving 8 bases unmatched. Germline V gene data show CDR1 as MNHEY and CDR2 as SVGAGI. This CDR3 is 16 amino acids long. DNA for the CDR3: TGTGCCAGCAGTTACATGGCGGGGGGGCCGGTAGAGACCCAGTACTTC. Translation: CASSYMAGGPVETQYF.

The gene calls are TRBV5-4 and TRBJ1-1; D is unresolved. Trimming stripped 5 bases from V and 3 bases from J, with 11 bases between. Germline CDR1 SGHNT, CDR2 YYREEE (reference sequence). The CDR3 consists of 13 residues. DNA of the CDR3: TGTGCCAGCAGTCTGGTCCGGGACACTGAAGCTTTCTTT. Protein product: CASSLVRDTEAFF.

The chain links TRBV6-6 to TRBJ1-3, with D maybe TRBD1 (5 bases). The germline V and J ends were trimmed by 1 base and 3 bases, with 13 bases remaining between them. Per the germline V gene, CDR1 is MNHNY and CDR2 is SVGAGI (reference sequence). There are 16 residues in the CDR3. CDR3 loop: CASSYFRGVVGNTIYF. In DNA, the CDR3 is TGTGCCAGCAGTTACTTTAGGGGTGTTGTTGGAAACACCATATATTTT.

Worth noting for this clone: Compared with germline, one end of the junction differs, possibly owing to a read error. J is TRBJ1-1 and V is TRBV7-6; D remains unclear. The CDR3 is 13 residues long. Per the germline V gene, CDR1 is SGHVS and CDR2 is FNYEAQ. The CDR3: CASTPGVGTEASF. CDR3 nucleotides: TGTGCCAGCACACCCGGGGTAGGCACTGAAGCTTCCTTT.

The rearrangement uses TRBV9 and TRBJ2-2; possibly TRBD2 for D (7 bases). Germline assignment: CDR1 SGDLS and CDR2 YYNGEE. V shed 7 bases and J shed 5 bases, with 18 bases lying between them. The CDR3 is 15 residues long. The CDR3 protein is CASGGARSRTGELFF. CDR3 DNA sequence: TGTGCCAGCGGGGGGGCTAGAAGTCGTACCGGGGAGCTGTTTTTT.

The chain uses TRBV11-2 and TRBJ2-1; TRBD2 aligns across 10 bases. The length of the CDR3 is 15 residues. Germline V gene data show CDR1 as SGHAT and CDR2 as FQNNGV. Unmatched junction bases numbered 12, after V lost 6 bases and J lost 10 bases. The CDR3 DNA reads TGTGCCAGCAGGCCGAGCGGGAGGGAATCTAAAGAGCAGTTCTTC. This gives the protein CASRPSGRESKEQFF.

Points on this clone: One junction end disagrees with the germline gene, perhaps due to a read error. CDR3 residues: CSSSVTTSGSFNEQFF. CDR3 DNA sequence: TGTTCCAGCAGCGTTACGACTAGCGGGAGTTTCAATGAGCAGTTCTTC. The chain couples TRBV7-9 to TRBJ2-1; 12 bases are a match to TRBD2. CDR1 is SEHNR and CDR2 is FQNEAQ in the germline V gene (reference sequence). The CDR3 extends over 16 amino acids.

The V call is TRBV6-1, the J call TRBJ2-1, with TRBD2 identical over 11 bases. Germline CDR1 reads MNHNS; CDR2 reads SASEGT. V was clipped by 5 bases and J by 7 bases; unmatched bases: 22. CDR3 length: 20 amino acids. Here the CDR3 reads CASSQVGLAERGEPFNEQFF. The CDR3 DNA is TGTGCCAGCAGTCAAGTGGGACTAGCGGAGAGGGGGGAACCTTTTAATGAGCAGTTCTTC.

The J gene is TRBJ2-1, the V gene TRBV5-1; D is ambiguous. CDR1 is SGHRS and CDR2 is YFSETQ in the germline V gene. The ends were cut back, 0 bases at V and 4 bases at J, with 17 bases in the middle. CDR3 length: 17 residues. CDR3 in amino acids: CASSLESRLVAYNEQFF. The CDR3 DNA follows: TGCGCCAGCAGCTTGGAGTCGAGGTTAGTAGCTTACAATGAGCAGTTCTTC.

The DNA of the CDR3 is TGTGCCAGCAGTTCCTGGACTACGTACAATGAGCAGTTCTTC. Its protein is CASSSWTTYNEQFF. V gene TRBV6-6 combines with J gene TRBJ2-1; D may be TRBD2 (6 bases). The V gene lost 4 bases and the J gene lost 4 bases, with 11 bases spanning the gap. The CDR3 has 14 amino acids. Germline-derived CDR1 and CDR2 are MNHNY and SVGAGI (reference sequence).

CDR3 loop: CAWSPTLGTAYEQYF. In DNA form, the CDR3 reads TGTGCCTGGAGTCCCACGCTGGGGACAGCCTACGAGCAGTACTTC. This sequence joins TRBV30 and TRBJ2-7, with TRBD1 matching 7 bases. Germline V gives CDR1 GTSNPN, CDR2 SVGIG (reference sequence). J gave up 2 bases and V 2 bases, and 9 bases lay outside the gene matches. This CDR3 is 15 amino acids long.

The chain combines TRBV7-6 with TRBJ1-5; no clear D gene. This CDR3 has 13 residues. CDR1 and CDR2 from the germline V gene are SGHVS and FNYEAQ. Trimming left V 5 bases short and J 3 bases short, with 8 bases between. The CDR3 nucleotides are TGTGCCAGCAGCCCAGGCGACAATCAGCCCCAGCATTTT. Its translation: CASSPGDNQPQHF.

Only a few counts were recorded for this clone. The chain employs TRBV9 and TRBJ1-1; a possible D gene is TRBD1 (6 bases). The V end was cut by 1 base, the J end by 4 bases, with 14 bases between. This CDR3 spans 15 amino acids. Per the germline V gene, CDR1 is SGDLS and CDR2 is YYNGEE. The CDR3 nucleotides read TGTGCCAGCAGCGTAACAGGGAGTGGGAGCACTGAAGCTTTCTTT. The encoded protein is CASSVTGSGSTEAFF.

This sequence joins TRBV25-1 and TRBJ2-1; 12 bases map to TRBD2. This CDR3 spans 16 amino acids. Germline CDR1 is MGHDK and CDR2 is SYGVNS. Trimming cost V 5 bases and J 7 bases; bases outside gene matches: 9. The CDR3 protein is CASSPDLAGGPNEQFF. Written as DNA, the CDR3 is TGTGCCAGCAGTCCTGACCTAGCGGGAGGGCCGAATGAGCAGTTCTTC.